The 23 T cell receptor beta chains reported below all come from one sample, sequenced in a study of blood T cell repertoires in COVID-19. The protocol was immunoSEQ multiplex PCR, while the TCRdb copy is restricted to in-frame clones and leaves out a portion. The sample shows 150,000 or so clones, 70% to 85% of them seen only once. Sequenced input: peripheral blood. These TCRs come from a man between 60 and 75 years old with COVID-19, enrolled during active disease.

This clone is a singleton in its sample. This chain links TRBV7-9 with TRBJ1-6; no clear D. Germline CDR1 and CDR2: SEHNR and FQNEAQ (reference sequence). V was cut by 3 bases and J by 9 bases, with 6 bases left in between. This CDR3 is 12 amino acids long. CDR3 loop: CASSFSGSPLHF. CDR3 in DNA: TGTGCCAGCAGCTTTTCGGGTTCACCCCTCCACTTT.

The CDR3 loop is CASSYTRGSPAAYEQYF. Here the CDR3 DNA reads TGTGCCAGCAGTTATACTCGGGGGTCCCCGGCAGCCTACGAGCAGTACTTC. The rearrangement links TRBV6-2 or TRBV6-3 to TRBJ2-7; maybe TRBD2 (6 bases). V was trimmed by 3 bases and J by 2 bases, leaving 20 bases between them. CDR1 is MNHEY and CDR2 is SVGEGT in the germline V gene. The CDR3 sequence is 17 residues long.

The CDR3 reads CASSSGLALSQETQYF. The CDR3 bases are TGTGCCAGTAGTTCCGGACTAGCCCTATCCCAAGAGACCCAGTACTTC. This rearrangement joins TRBV19 to TRBJ2-5; 8 bases are shared with TRBD2. J gave up 1 base and V 5 bases, and 9 bases lay outside the gene matches. The CDR3 has 16 amino acids. CDR1 LNHDA and CDR2 SQIVND come from the germline V gene (reference sequence).

A single count supports this clone. The chain joins TRBV12-3 or TRBV12-4 to TRBJ1-3, with D perhaps matching TRBD1 (5 bases). The V end lost 7 bases, the J end lost 9 bases, and 16 bases lay between the germline ends. This CDR3 contains 13 residues. The CDR3 region is CASTPQVRGTIYF. As DNA, the CDR3 is TGTGCCAGCACCCCGCAGGTTAGGGGCACCATATATTTT.

The chain's CDR3 is CASSFQTGPAEAFF. Written as DNA, the CDR3 is TGTGCCAGCAGCTTCCAGACAGGGCCAGCTGAAGCTTTCTTT. This chain uses TRBV3-1 (or the pseudogene TRBV3-2) with TRBJ1-1; 7 bases fit TRBD1. The CDR3 runs to 14 residues. Losses at the gene ends were 5 bases for V and 6 bases for J; bases not matched to a gene: 9. Germline V gene data show CDR1 as LGHDT and CDR2 as YNNKEL (reference sequence).

The table lists this clone with a count of one. CDR3 region: CASSSYYGDEQFF. The CDR3 bases are TGTGCCAGCAGCTCCTACTACGGAGATGAGCAGTTCTTC. The chain is built from TRBV7-2 and TRBJ2-1; D is unresolved. The CDR3 is made up of 13 amino acids. Trimming removed 4 bases at V and 8 bases at J, with 12 bases between. CDR1 and CDR2 from the germline V gene are SGHTA and FQGNSA.

The chain couples TRBV28 to TRBJ1-5; maybe TRBD1 (6 bases). The CDR3 is 15 residues long. Germline V gene data show CDR1 as MDHEN and CDR2 as SYDVKM. Trimming cost V 7 bases and J 1 base, with 14 bases left between them. The CDR3 region is CASNLQGTSNQPQHF. The CDR3 nucleotides are TGTGCCAGCAATCTACAGGGTACAAGCAATCAGCCCCAGCATTTT.

This rearrangement joins TRBV7-8 to TRBJ1-1; D possibly corresponds to TRBD1 (6 bases). Deletions cut 2 bases from V and 5 bases from J, with 21 bases between. The CDR3 runs to 17 residues. CDR1 is SGHVS, CDR2 FQNEAQ, per germline. CDR3 sequence: CASSLYSRGASSTEAFF. CDR3 bases: TGTGCCAGCAGCTTATATTCTCGGGGGGCGAGTTCGACTGAAGCTTTCTTT.

J is TRBJ1-2 and V is TRBV4-1, with no clear D. Trimming shortened V by 4 bases and J by 4 bases, and 19 bases separated the two germline ends. CDR1 is MGHRA, CDR2 YSYEKL, per germline. This CDR3 region has 16 residues. The CDR3 DNA follows: TGCGCCAGCAGCCCAGGTAGTCAACACCGCCTCTATGGCTACACCTTC. It specifies CASSPGSQHRLYGYTF.

Ten or more counts support this clone. This chain connects TRBV25-1 to TRBJ1-1; weak D call: TRBD1 (6 bases). CDR3 length: 14 amino acids. Trimming stripped 8 bases from V and 3 bases from J, with 16 bases between. Germline V gene lookup returns CDR1 MGHDK and CDR2 SYGVNS. The chain's CDR3 is CASLPRDKYTEAFF. The CDR3 DNA reads TGTGCCAGCCTACCCCGGGACAAATACACTGAAGCTTTCTTT.

This chain links TRBV7-2 with TRBJ2-3, with D unclear. This CDR3 spans 12 amino acids. The germline V and J ends were trimmed by 5 bases and 1 base, with 4 bases remaining between them. Germline lookup yields CDR1 SGHTA and CDR2 FQGNSA. The CDR3 protein is CASSPGTDTQYF. For the CDR3, the DNA is TGTGCCAGCAGCCCGGGCACAGATACGCAGTATTTT.

The chain is built from TRBV6-2 or TRBV6-3 and TRBJ1-5, with 7 bases lining up with TRBD1. Germline V CDR1 and CDR2: MNHEY, SVGEGT. CDR3 length equals 18 residues. Germline trimming cut 3 bases from V and 1 base from J; bases unmatched to any gene: 12. CDR3 loop: CASSYQTAPGQSNQPQHF. For the CDR3, the DNA is TGTGCCAGCAGTTATCAGACAGCACCGGGACAGAGCAATCAGCCCCAGCATTTT.

This clone occurred a few times. V is TRBV25-1 and J is TRBJ1-2; TRBD1 aligns across 9 bases. After removal of 5 bases from V and 2 bases from J, the junction contained 9 bases not matched to a gene. CDR3 size: 16 residues. Germline V CDR1 and CDR2: MGHDK, SYGVNS. The DNA for the CDR3 is TGTGCCAGCAGTCAACAAACCGGGACAGGGAACTATGGCTACACCTTC. Translation gives CASSQQTGTGNYGYTF.

V and J are TRBV9 and TRBJ2-1, with D unresolved. There are 14 residues in the CDR3. Trimming stripped 4 bases from V and 0 bases from J, with 8 bases between. Germline V lookup: CDR1 SGDLS, CDR2 YYNGEE. In nucleotides, the CDR3 is TGTGCCAGCAGCCCAAGGAGCTCCTACAATGAGCAGTTCTTC. It codes for CASSPRSSYNEQFF.

The V call is TRBV28, the J call TRBJ1-1; 8 nucleotides line up with TRBD1. V lost 5 bases and J lost 9; bases outside the gene matches: 14. Germline V gene sequence: CDR1 MDHEN, CDR2 SYDVKM. The CDR3 length is 15 residues. CDR3: CASSASGGQPTKAFF. The CDR3 nucleotides are TGTGCCAGCAGTGCGTCAGGGGGCCAACCCACGAAAGCTTTCTTT.

The CDR3 DNA sequence: TGTGCCAGCAGTTACCTCGCCCAAGCCGAAAGATATGGCTACACCTTC. Translation gives CASSYLAQAERYGYTF. The V call is TRBV6-5, the J call TRBJ1-2; D remains unclear. The germline V and J ends were trimmed by 2 bases and 5 bases, with 18 bases remaining between them. Looked up from germline, CDR1 is MNHEY and CDR2 is SVGAGI. CDR3 length: 16 amino acids.

J is TRBJ1-1 and V is TRBV12-3 or TRBV12-4, with D possibly matching TRBD1 (6 bases). The CDR3 is 13 amino acids. Trimming removed 5 bases at V and 3 bases at J, with 10 bases between. CDR3 loop: CASSLYRDTEAFF. As DNA, the CDR3 is TGTGCCAGCAGTCTATACAGGGACACTGAAGCTTTCTTT.

The chain couples TRBV5-5 to TRBJ2-6, with D maybe TRBD2 (5 bases). Trimming took off 9 bases at V and 0 bases at J, with 16 bases between the two ends. The CDR3 totals 16 residues. Germline CDR1 and CDR2: SGHKS and YYEKEE (reference sequence). CDR3 region: CATRRQINSGANVLTF. The CDR3, as DNA: TGTGCCACTCGGAGGCAGATTAACTCTGGGGCCAACGTCCTGACTTTC.

The chain recombines TRBV27 with TRBJ1-5; D not resolved. The CDR3 is made up of 12 amino acids. Germline CDR1 is MNHEY and CDR2 is SMNVEV (reference sequence). Trimming shortened V by 1 base and J by 6 bases, and 4 bases separated the two germline ends. The CDR3 DNA is TGTGCCAGCAGTTTATGGAGTCAGCCCCAGCATTTT. The encoded protein is CASSLWSQPQHF.

This rearrangement joins TRBV18 to TRBJ2-1; weak D call: TRBD2 (6 bases). V was shortened by 3 bases and J by 4 bases, with 7 bases between the two germline ends. CDR3 length: 13 amino acids. Germline CDR1 reads KGHSH; CDR2 reads LQKENI. The CDR3 loop reads CASSPGLYNEQFF. For the CDR3, the DNA is TGTGCCAGCTCACCCGGACTATACAATGAGCAGTTCTTC. The whole variable domain, remainder taken from reference TRBV18 and TRBJ2-1, is NAGVMQNPRHLVRRRGQEARLRCSPMKGHSHVYWYRQLPEEGLKFMVYLQKENIIDESGMPKERFSAEFPKEGPSILRIQQVVRGDSAAYFCASSPGLYNEQFFGPGTRLTVL.

This clone was observed a single time. This chain connects TRBV14 to TRBJ1-2; D is unclear. With 0 bases removed from V and 8 bases from J, the gap between germline ends came to 13 bases. Germline V gene lookup returns CDR1 SGHDN and CDR2 FVKESK. The CDR3 consists of 14 residues. In nucleotides, the CDR3 is TGTGCCAGCAGCCAAGACGTGGGAGGTGGAGGCTACACCTTC. This translates into CASSQDVGGGGYTF.

V usage is TRBV11-3 and J usage is TRBJ2-5, with 13 bases matching TRBD2. The CDR3 is 16 amino acids. Germline V gives CDR1 SGHNT, CDR2 YENEEA. V gave up 1 base and J gave up 1 base; unmatched junction bases: 0. The CDR3 region is CASSLGTSGGQETQYF. CDR3 coding DNA: TGTGCCAGCAGCTTAGGGACTAGCGGGGGCCAAGAGACCCAGTACTTC.

This chain links TRBV7-9 with TRBJ1-5; D is unclear. This CDR3 has 14 amino acids. CDR1 is SEHNR and CDR2 is FQNEAQ in the germline V gene (reference sequence). Trimming cost V 3 bases and J 4 bases, with 10 bases left between them. Here the CDR3 DNA reads TGTGCCAGCAGCTTCGACAACGGAAATCAGCCCCAGCATTTT. Translation gives CASSFDNGNQPQHF.